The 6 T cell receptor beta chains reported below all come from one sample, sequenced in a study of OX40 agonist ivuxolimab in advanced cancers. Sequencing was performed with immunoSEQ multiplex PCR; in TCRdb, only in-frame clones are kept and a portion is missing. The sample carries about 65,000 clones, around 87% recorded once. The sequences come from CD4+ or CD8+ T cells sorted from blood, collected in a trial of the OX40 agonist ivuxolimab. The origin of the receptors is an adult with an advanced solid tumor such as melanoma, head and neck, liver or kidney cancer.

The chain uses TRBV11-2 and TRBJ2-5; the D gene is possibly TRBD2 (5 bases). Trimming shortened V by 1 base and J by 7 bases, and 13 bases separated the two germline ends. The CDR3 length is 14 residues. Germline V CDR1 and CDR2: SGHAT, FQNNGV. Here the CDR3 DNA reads TGTGCCAGCAGCTTAGTGGTCGGGAAAGGGACCCAGTACTTC. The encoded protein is CASSLVVGKGTQYF.

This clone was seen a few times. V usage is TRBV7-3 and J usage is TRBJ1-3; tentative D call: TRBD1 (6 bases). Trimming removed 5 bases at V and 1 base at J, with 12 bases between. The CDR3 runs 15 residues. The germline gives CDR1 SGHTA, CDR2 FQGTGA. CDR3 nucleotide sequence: TGTGCCAGCAGCCTACAGGGCGGGTCTGGAAACACCATATATTTT. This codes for CASSLQGGSGNTIYF.

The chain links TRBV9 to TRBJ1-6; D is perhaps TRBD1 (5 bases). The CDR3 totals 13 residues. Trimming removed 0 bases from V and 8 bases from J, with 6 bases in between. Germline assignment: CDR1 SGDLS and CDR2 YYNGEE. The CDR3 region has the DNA TGTGCCAGCAGCGTAGGGGGGGATTCACCCCTCCACTTT. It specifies CASSVGGDSPLHF.

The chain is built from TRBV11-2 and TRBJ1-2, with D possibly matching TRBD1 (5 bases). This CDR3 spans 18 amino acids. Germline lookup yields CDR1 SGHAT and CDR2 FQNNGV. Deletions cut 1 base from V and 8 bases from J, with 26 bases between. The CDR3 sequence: CASSLGSWGSSRAGGYTF. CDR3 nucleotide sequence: TGTGCCAGCAGCTTAGGCTCCTGGGGCAGCTCGAGGGCTGGGGGCTACACCTTC.

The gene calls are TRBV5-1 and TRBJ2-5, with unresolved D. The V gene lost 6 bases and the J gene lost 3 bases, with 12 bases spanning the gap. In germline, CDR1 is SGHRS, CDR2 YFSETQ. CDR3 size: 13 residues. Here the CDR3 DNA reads TGCGCCAGCACCCGGAGTGGGGAAGAGACCCAGTACTTC. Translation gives CASTRSGEETQYF.

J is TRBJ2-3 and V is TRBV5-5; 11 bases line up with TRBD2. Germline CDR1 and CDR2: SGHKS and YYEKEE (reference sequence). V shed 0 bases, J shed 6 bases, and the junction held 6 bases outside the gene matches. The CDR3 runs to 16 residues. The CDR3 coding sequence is TGTGCCAGCAGCTTGGGACTAGCGGGGTCGACGGATACGCAGTATTTT. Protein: CASSLGLAGSTDTQYF. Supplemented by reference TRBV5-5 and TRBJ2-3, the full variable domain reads DAGVTQSPTHLIKTRGQQVTLRCSPISGHKSVSWYQQVLGQGPQFIFQYYEKEERGRGNFPDRFSARQFPNYSSELNVNALLLGDSALYLCASSLGLAGSTDTQYFGPGTRLTVL.